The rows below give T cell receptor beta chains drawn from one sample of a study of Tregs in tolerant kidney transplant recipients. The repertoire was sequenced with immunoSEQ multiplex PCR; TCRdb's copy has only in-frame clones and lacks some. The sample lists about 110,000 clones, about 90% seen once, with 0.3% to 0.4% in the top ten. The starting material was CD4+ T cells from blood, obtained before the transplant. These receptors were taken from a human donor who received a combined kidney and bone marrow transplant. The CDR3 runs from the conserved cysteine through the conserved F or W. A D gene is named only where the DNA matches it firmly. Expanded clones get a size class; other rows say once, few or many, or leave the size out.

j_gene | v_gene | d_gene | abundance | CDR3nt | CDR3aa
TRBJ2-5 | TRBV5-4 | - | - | TGTGCCAGCAGCTTGGCCTTAGGGGGGGGAGAGACCCAGTACTTC | CASSLALGGGETQYF
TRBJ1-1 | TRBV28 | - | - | TGTGCCAGCAGTTTATCCGGGATTAGGGCTTTCTTT | CASSLSGIRAFF
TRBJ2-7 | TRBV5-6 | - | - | TGTGCCAGCAGCTTGGGTAGACCCGGGGGTCACGAGCAGTACTTC | CASSLGRPGGHEQYF
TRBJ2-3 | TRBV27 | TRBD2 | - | TGTGCCAGCAGTTTCGGTAGCGGGGGATACCCTAGCACAGATACGCAGTATTTT | CASSFGSGGYPSTDTQYF
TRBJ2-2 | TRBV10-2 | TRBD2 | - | TGCGCCAGCAGCGGAGTGACTAGCGGGGGGCCGATGTTCATCGGGGAGCTGTTTTTT | CASSGVTSGGPMFIGELFF
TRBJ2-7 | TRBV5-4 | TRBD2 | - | TGTGCCAGCAGCTCTAGCGGGAGGGGGTACGAGCAGTACTTC | CASSSSGRGYEQYF
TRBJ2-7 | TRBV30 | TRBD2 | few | TGTGCCTGGGACGGAACGGGAGGGGCCTACGAGCAGTACTTC | CAWDGTGGAYEQYF
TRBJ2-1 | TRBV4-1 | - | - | TGCGCCAGCAGCCATCAACGCGGGGGCCGAGGAGAGCAGTTCTTC | CASSHQRGGRGEQFF
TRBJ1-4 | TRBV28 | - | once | TGTGCCAGCAGTATAAGGTCTGGGGGCGAAAAACTGTTTTTT | CASSIRSGGEKLFF
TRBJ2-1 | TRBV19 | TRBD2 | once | TGTGCCAGTAGTATCGAAGCGGGAGGAGGGGTGGATGAGCAGTTCTTC | CASSIEAGGGVDEQFF
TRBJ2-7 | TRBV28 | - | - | TGTGCCAGCAGACCCTCGGGGGCTAGCGGCCTCTACGAGCAGTACTTC | CASRPSGASGLYEQYF
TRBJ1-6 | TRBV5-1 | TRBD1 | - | TGCGCCAGCAGCTTCGGGACAGATAATTCACCCCTCCACTTT | CASSFGTDNSPLHF
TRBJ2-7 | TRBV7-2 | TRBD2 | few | TGTGCCAGCAGCCCACGCCTAGCGGGGGGCTACGAGCAGTACTTC | CASSPRLAGGYEQYF
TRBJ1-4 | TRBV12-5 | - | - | TGTGCTAGTGGAGGGGCGCCTAATGAAAAACTGTTTTTT | CASGGAPNEKLFF
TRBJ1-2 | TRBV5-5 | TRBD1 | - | TGTGCCAGCAGCTTGGCCGGGACAGGGGGCATCTATGGCTACACCTTC | CASSLAGTGGIYGYTF
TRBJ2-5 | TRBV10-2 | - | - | TGCGCCAGCAGTGAGTTGGCAGGGGTTAGGGAGACCCAGTACTTC | CASSELAGVRETQYF
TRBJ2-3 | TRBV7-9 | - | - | TGTGCCAGCAGCGGACTAACTAGCACAGATACGCAGTATTTT | CASSGLTSTDTQYF
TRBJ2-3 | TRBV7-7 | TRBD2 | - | TGTGCCAGCAGCCGCCTCCGGGCGGGGGTACCAGATACGCAGTATTTT | CASSRLRAGVPDTQYF
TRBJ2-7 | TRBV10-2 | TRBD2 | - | TGCGCCAGCACCTACGGGACTAGCGGGAGACACCGGGTCTACGAGCAGTACTTC | CASTYGTSGRHRVYEQYF
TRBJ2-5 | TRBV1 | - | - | TGCACCAGCAGCCAACCGGGACAAGAGACCCAGTACTTC | CTSSQPGQETQYF
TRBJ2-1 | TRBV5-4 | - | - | TGTGCCAGCAGCCCCTCTTCGAGGTATGGGCAGTTCTTC | CASSPSSRYGQFF
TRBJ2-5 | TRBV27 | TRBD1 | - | TGTGCCAGCAGCCCCACAGGGGGCGAGACCCAGTACTTC | CASSPTGGETQYF
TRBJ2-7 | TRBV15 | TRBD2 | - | TGTGCCACCAGCAGAGATGGGAGGGATCTGTCCGAGCAGTACTTC | CATSRDGRDLSEQYF
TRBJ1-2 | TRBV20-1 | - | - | TGCAGTGCGCAACAGGGTCGAGGCTACACCTTC | CSAQQGRGYTF
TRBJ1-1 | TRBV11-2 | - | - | TGTGCCAGCAGACCCAGACAGGACACTGAAGCTTTCTTT | CASRPRQDTEAFF
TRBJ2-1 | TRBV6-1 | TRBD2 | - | TGTGCCAGCAGTGAATGGTCTAGCGGGAGGCCTAGCTCCTACAATGAGCAGTTCTTC | CASSEWSSGRPSSYNEQFF
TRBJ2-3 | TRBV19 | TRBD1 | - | TGTGCCAGTAGTATACAGGGGGCAGATACGCAGTATTTT | CASSIQGADTQYF